This passage covers 3 T cell receptor beta chains from one sample sequenced in a study of blood T cell repertoires in COVID-19 (TCRdb year 2020). The library was produced with the immunoSEQ multiplex PCR assay. As stored in TCRdb, this immuneACCESS dataset retains in-frame rearrangements with V and J assigned. A fraction of the clones does not appear; measured against another copy, unresolved V genes explain less than half of the discrepancy, and the remainder lacks a known reason. Present in this sample are about 78,000 clones, 65% to 85% of which were seen just once. The top ten clonotypes cover roughly 4% of the sample. The sample comprised peripheral blood. The receptors originated from a man over 45 with acute or convalescent COVID-19.

This chain's CDR3 is CATSRAPGGAGGYTF. The CDR3, as DNA: TGTGCCACCAGCAGAGCTCCAGGGGGCGCTGGTGGCTACACCTTC. The chain employs TRBV15 and TRBJ1-2, with 8 nucleotides matching TRBD1. This CDR3 spans 15 amino acids. Germline V gives CDR1 LNHNV, CDR2 YYDKDF (reference sequence). J lost 7 bases, V lost 1 base, and 8 bases had no gene match.

CDR3 sequence (DNA): TGTGCCGTCAGGACAGATACGCAGTATTTT. Residues: CAVRTDTQYF. The chain combines TRBV6-5 with TRBJ2-3; D gene unclear. V dropped 11 bases and J dropped 3 bases, with 6 bases sitting between them. CDR1 and CDR2 (germline): MNHEY, SVGAGI. The length of the CDR3 is 10 residues.

The chain links TRBV7-9 to TRBJ2-5; 11 nucleotides match TRBD1. Germline CDR1 SEHNR, CDR2 FQNEAQ (reference sequence). J lost 5 bases, V lost 5 bases, and 10 bases had no gene match. CDR3 size: 16 residues. The DNA for the CDR3 is TGTGCCAGCAGCCCAGGACAGGGGGCCCTTCCTGAGACCCAGTACTTC. Translated, it gives CASSPGQGALPETQYF.